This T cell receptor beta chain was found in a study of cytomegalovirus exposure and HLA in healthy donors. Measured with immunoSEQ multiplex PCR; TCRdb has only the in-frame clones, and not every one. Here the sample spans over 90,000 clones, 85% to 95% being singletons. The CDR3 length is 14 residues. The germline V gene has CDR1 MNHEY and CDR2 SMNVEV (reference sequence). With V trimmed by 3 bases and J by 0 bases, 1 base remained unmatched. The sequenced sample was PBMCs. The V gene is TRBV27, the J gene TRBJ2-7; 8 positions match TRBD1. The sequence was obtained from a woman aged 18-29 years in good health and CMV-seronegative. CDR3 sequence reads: CASSFTGGSYEQYF. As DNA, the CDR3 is TGTGCCAGCAGTTTTACAGGGGGCTCCTACGAGCAGTACTTC.